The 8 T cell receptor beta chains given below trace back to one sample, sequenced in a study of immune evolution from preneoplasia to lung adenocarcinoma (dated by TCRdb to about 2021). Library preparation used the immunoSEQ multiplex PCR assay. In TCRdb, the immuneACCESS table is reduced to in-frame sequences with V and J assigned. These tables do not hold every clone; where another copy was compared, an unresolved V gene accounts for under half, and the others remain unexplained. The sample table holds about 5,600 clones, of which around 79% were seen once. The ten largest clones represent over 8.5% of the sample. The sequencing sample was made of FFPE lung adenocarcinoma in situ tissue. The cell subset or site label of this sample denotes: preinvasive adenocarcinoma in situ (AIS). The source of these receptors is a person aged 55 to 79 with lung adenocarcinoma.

CDR3 region: CAWNRVLSLEQYF. CDR3 sequence (DNA): TGTGCCTGGAATAGGGTCTTGTCGCTCGAGCAGTACTTC. This chain links TRBV30 with TRBJ2-7; D is ambiguous. The V gene lost 4 bases and the J gene lost 6 bases, with 16 bases spanning the gap. From germline, CDR1 is GTSNPN and CDR2 SVGIG (reference sequence). The CDR3 totals 13 residues.

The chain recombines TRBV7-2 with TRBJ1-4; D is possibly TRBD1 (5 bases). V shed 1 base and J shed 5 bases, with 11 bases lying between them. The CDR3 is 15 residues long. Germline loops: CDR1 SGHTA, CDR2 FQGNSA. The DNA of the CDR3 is TGTGCCAGCAGCTTAGGTCAGGGAGTAAATGAAAAACTGTTTTTT. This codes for CASSLGQGVNEKLFF.

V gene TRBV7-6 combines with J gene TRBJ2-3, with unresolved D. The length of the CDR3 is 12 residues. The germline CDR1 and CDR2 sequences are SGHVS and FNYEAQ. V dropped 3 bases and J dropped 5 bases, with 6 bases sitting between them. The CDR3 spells CASSFTGDTQYF. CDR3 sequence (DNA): TGTGCCAGCAGCTTTACTGGAGATACGCAGTATTTT.

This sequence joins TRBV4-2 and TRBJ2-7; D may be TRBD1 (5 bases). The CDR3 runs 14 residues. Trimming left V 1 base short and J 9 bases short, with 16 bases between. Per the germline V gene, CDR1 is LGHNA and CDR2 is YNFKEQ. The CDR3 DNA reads TGTGCCAGCAGCCAAGGGTCCATGACAGTCCGGCAGTACTTC. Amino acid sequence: CASSQGSMTVRQYF.

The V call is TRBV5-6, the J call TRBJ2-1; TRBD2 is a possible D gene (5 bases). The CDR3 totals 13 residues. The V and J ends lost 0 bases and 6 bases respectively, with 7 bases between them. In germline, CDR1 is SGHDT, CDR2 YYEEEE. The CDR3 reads CASSLASFNEQFF. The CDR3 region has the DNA TGTGCCAGCAGCTTGGCTAGCTTCAATGAGCAGTTCTTC.

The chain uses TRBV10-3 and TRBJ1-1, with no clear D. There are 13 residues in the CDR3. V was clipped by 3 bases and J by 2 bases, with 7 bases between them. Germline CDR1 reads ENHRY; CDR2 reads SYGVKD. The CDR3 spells CAISDGFNTEAFF. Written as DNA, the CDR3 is TGTGCCATCAGTGACGGATTCAACACTGAAGCTTTCTTT.

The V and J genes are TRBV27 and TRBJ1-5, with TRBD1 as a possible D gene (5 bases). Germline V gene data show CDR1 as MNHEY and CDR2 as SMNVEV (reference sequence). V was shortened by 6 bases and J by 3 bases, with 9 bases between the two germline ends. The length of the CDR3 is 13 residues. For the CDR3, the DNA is TGTGCCAGCAGGGGGGAGACCAATCAGCCCCAGCATTTT. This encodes CASRGETNQPQHF.

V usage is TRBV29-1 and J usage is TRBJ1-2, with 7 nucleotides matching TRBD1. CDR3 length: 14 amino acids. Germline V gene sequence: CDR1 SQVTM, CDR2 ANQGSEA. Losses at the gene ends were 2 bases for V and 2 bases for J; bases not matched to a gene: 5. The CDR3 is CSVEPRDSNYGYTF. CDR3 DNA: TGCAGCGTTGAACCCCGGGACAGCAACTATGGCTACACCTTC. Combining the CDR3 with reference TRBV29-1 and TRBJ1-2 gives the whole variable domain SAVISQKPSRDICQRGTSLTIQCQVDSQVTMMFWYRQQPGQSLTLIATANQGSEATYESGFVIDKFPISRPNLTFSTLTVSNMSPEDSSIYLCSVEPRDSNYGYTFGSGTRLTVV.